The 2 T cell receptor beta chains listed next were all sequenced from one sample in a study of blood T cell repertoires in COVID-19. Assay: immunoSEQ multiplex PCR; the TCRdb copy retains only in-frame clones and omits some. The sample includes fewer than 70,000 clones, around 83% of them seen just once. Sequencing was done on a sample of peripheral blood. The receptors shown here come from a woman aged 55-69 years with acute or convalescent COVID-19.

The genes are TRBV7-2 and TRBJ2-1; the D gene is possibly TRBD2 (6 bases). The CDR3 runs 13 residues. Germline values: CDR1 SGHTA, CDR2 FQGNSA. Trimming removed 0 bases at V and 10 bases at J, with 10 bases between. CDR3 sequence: CASSLAGSGEQFF. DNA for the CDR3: TGTGCCAGCAGCTTAGCAGGTAGCGGAGAGCAGTTCTTC.

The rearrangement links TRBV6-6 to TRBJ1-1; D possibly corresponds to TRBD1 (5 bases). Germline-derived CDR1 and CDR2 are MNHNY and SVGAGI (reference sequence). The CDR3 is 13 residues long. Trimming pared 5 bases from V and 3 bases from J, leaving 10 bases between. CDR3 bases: TGTGCCAGCAGTGTAGGGGTCCACACTGAAGCTTTCTTT. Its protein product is CASSVGVHTEAFF.